This TCR beta chain came from a study of T-cell memory formation after mild COVID-19. Study outcomes and limitations: Some SARS-CoV-2-responding clones were already detected in memory before infection. Mostly located in CM and EM were contracting CD4+ clones, with contracting CD8+ clones located in EMRA.

V shed 2 bases and J 7 bases; nucleotides not matched to a gene: 13. Germline V gene sequence: CDR1 MNHEY, CDR2 SVGAGI. This CDR3 has 16 residues. Concerning this clonotype itself: Its cognate antigen is unknown.

With constant-segment primers, 5'RACE yielded cDNA libraries of TCR alpha and TCR beta that carried sample barcodes and UMIs. TCRdb re-called the 5' RACE reads with MiXCR, one entry per CDR3 protein. The sample lists under 150,000 distinct CDR3 sequences; around a fifth were seen once. Specimen: PBMCs or a T cell subset sorted from them (not recorded which). The clonotype comes from a man younger than 35 who had mild COVID-19 (a few samples of this study predate the infection). Cell type and time point are not known. V is TRBV6-5 and J is TRBJ2-7; 8 positions agree with TRBD1. CDR3 DNA sequence: TGTGCCAGCAGTTACAGAGGACAGGGTCTGGCGCGGGAGCAGTACTTC. Protein sequence: CASSYRGQGLAREQYF.